Listed here are 17 T cell receptor beta chains from one sample, sequenced in a study of shared clonotypes between healthy human individuals. Profiled with immunoSEQ multiplex PCR; TCRdb holds only in-frame clones, not every one. The sample lists 1 million to 1.2 million clones; roughly 77% were seen once. What was sequenced was memory CD4+ T cells from PBMCs. Subset given: CD45RA-negative fraction. The receptors were sampled from a man aged 18 to 29 in good health. Some clones in this sample may be carry-over from other donors' samples.

This chain links TRBV4-2 with TRBJ1-1, with D tentatively TRBD1 (5 bases). The germline V and J ends were trimmed by 6 bases and 6 bases, with 11 bases remaining between them. This CDR3 region has 12 residues. Germline V CDR1 and CDR2: LGHNA, YNFKEQ. CDR3 nucleotides: TGTGCCAGCAGGGGGGTAGGGGCTGAAGCTTTCTTT. It specifies CASRGVGAEAFF.

The chain uses TRBV30 and TRBJ1-3, with a possible D match to TRBD1 (6 bases). CDR1 is GTSNPN, CDR2 SVGIG, per germline (reference sequence). V was cut by 4 bases and J by 4 bases, with 11 bases left in between. The CDR3 sequence is 13 residues long. The CDR3 here is CAWNPDRGNTIYF. As DNA, the CDR3 is TGTGCCTGGAATCCTGACAGGGGAAACACCATATATTTT. Variable domain in full (rest from reference TRBV30 and TRBJ1-3): SQTIHQWPATLVQPVGSPLSLECTVEGTSNPNLYWYRQAAGRGLQLLFYSVGIGQISSEVPQNLSASRPQDRQFILSSKKLLLSDSGFYLCAWNPDRGNTIYFGEGSWLTVV.

This clone has just a few counts. The rearrangement uses TRBV18 and TRBJ2-3; D is possibly TRBD2 (5 bases). V was trimmed by 3 bases and J by 4 bases, leaving 14 bases between them. Germline-derived CDR1 and CDR2 are KGHSH and LQKENI. The length of the CDR3 is 15 residues. CDR3 amino acids: CASSPLLGESDTQYF. The DNA of the CDR3 is TGTGCCAGCTCACCCCTACTGGGAGAGTCAGATACGCAGTATTTT.

Points on this clone: A much more abundant neighbour one base away suggests this may be a read error. The chain recombines TRBV2 with TRBJ1-4, with 7 positions matching TRBD1. Unmatched junction bases numbered 8, after V lost 7 bases and J lost 12 bases. The V gene's germline CDR1 is SNHLY and CDR2 FYNNEI. The CDR3 extends over 12 amino acids. The CDR3 nucleotides read TGTGCCAGCATCTCAACAGGGGAAGAACTGTTTTTT. This sequence encodes CASISTGEELFF. The variable domain in full, completed from reference TRBV2 and TRBJ1-4, reads EPEVTQTPSHQVTQMGQEVILRCVPISNHLYFYWYRQILGQKVEFLVSFYNNEISEKSEIFDDQFSVERPDGSNFTLKIRSTKLEDSAMYFCASISTGEELFFGSGTQLSVL.

The chain joins TRBV6-4 to TRBJ1-1, with D unclear. Germline CDR1 reads MRHNA; CDR2 reads SNTAGT. Trimming left V 6 bases short and J 7 bases short, with 15 bases between. This CDR3 has 13 amino acids. The CDR3 nucleotides read TGTGCCAGCAGCGCGCGCGGGAATGGTGAAGCTTTCTTT. Translation gives CASSARGNGEAFF.

The chain combines TRBV2 with TRBJ1-3, with D perhaps TRBD1 (6 bases). The CDR3 sequence is 14 residues long. Germline CDR1 and CDR2: SNHLY and FYNNEI. V was clipped by 6 bases and J by 3 bases, with 12 bases between them. The CDR3 DNA is TGTGCCAGCAGACCGGACAGAGTTGGAAACACCATATATTTT. Translation: CASRPDRVGNTIYF.

This chain links TRBV6-1 with TRBJ1-2; TRBD1 matches at 7 bases. CDR3 size: 13 residues. J was trimmed by 6 bases and V by 7 bases; bases with no gene match: 8. Germline CDR1 and CDR2: MNHNS and SASEGT. CDR3 residues: CASIVGQGDGYTF. CDR3 DNA sequence: TGTGCCAGCATAGTGGGGCAGGGGGATGGCTACACCTTC.

The chain is built from TRBV28 and TRBJ1-1; D uncertain. Germline CDR1 reads MDHEN; CDR2 reads SYDVKM. Trimming removed 2 bases at V and 1 base at J, with 8 bases between. The CDR3 extends over 14 amino acids. In nucleotides, the CDR3 is TGTGCCAGCAGTTTACGAACTTCGAACACTGAAGCTTTCTTT. Translated, it gives CASSLRTSNTEAFF. Together with reference TRBV28 and TRBJ1-1, the CDR3 gives the full variable domain: DVKVTQSSRYLVKRTGEKVFLECVQDMDHENMFWYRQDPGLGLRLIYFSYDVKMKEKGDIPEGYSVSREKKERFSLILESASTNQTSMYLCASSLRTSNTEAFFGQGTRLTVV.

The CDR3 loop reads CASGRSGRTSYEQYF. The CDR3 DNA follows: TGTGCCAGTGGACGAAGCGGGAGAACATCCTACGAGCAGTACTTC. The V call is TRBV19, the J call TRBJ2-7, with 8 bases lining up with TRBD2. This CDR3 region has 15 residues. Germline-derived CDR1 and CDR2 are LNHDA and SQIVND (reference sequence). Trimming took 8 bases from V and 1 from J; bases not matched to a gene: 10.

The genes are TRBV6-1 and TRBJ2-7; 7 bases align to TRBD1. Germline CDR1 is MNHNS and CDR2 is SASEGT. The J segment lost 6 bases and the V segment lost 6 bases, leaving 14 bases of the junction unmatched. The CDR3 totals 15 residues. In nucleotides, the CDR3 is TGTGCCAGCAGGGTCAAGGGGGCAGGGCTTTTCGAGCAGTACTTC. It yields the protein CASRVKGAGLFEQYF.

The genes are TRBV5-4 and TRBJ2-5; D is perhaps TRBD2 (6 bases). The ends were cut back, 3 bases at V and 0 bases at J, with 18 bases in the middle. Germline CDR1 and CDR2: SGHNT and YYREEE (reference sequence). This CDR3 comprises 17 residues. As DNA, the CDR3 is TGTGCCAGCAGCTGGAGGGTCTCGACAGCTTACCAAGAGACCCAGTACTTC. It codes for CASSWRVSTAYQETQYF.

The table lists this clone with many counts. CDR3 region: CASSNRGVQPQHF. In nucleotides, the CDR3 is TGTGCCAGCAGCAACAGGGGCGTTCAGCCCCAGCATTTT. The V and J genes are TRBV21-1 and TRBJ1-5; the tabulated D call, TRBD1, remains unverified against the DNA. TRBV21-1 is annotated as a pseudogene. The length of the CDR3 is 13 residues.

The chain joins TRBV2 to TRBJ2-6; a weak D match, TRBD1 (5 bases). Germline values: CDR1 SNHLY, CDR2 FYNNEI. This CDR3 comprises 17 residues. Trimming removed 6 bases at V and 0 bases at J, with 15 bases between. In DNA form, the CDR3 reads TGTGCCAGCAGCCTAGACAGCCTTTTCTCTGGGGCCAACGTCCTGACTTTC. This encodes CASSLDSLFSGANVLTF.

The chain is built from TRBV7-3 and TRBJ2-1; 10 positions agree with TRBD1. The CDR3 is 14 residues long. The ends lost 2 bases at V and 9 bases at J; junction bases unmatched: 4. CDR1 is SGHTA, CDR2 FQGTGA, per germline. This CDR3 is CASSLGTGVREQFF. For the CDR3, the DNA is TGTGCCAGCAGCTTAGGGACAGGGGTCCGTGAGCAGTTCTTC.

J is TRBJ2-3 and V is TRBV2; D possibly corresponds to TRBD2 (6 bases). The CDR3 contains 17 residues. Germline loops: CDR1 SNHLY, CDR2 FYNNEI. V gave up 4 bases and J gave up 4 bases, with 21 bases separating them. CDR3 DNA: TGTGCCAGCAGTGCGGGGAGGTTGGCCTTGAGGGCAGATACGCAGTATTTT. This encodes CASSAGRLALRADTQYF. The complete variable domain, with remaining parts taken from reference TRBV2 and TRBJ2-3, reads EPEVTQTPSHQVTQMGQEVILRCVPISNHLYFYWYRQILGQKVEFLVSFYNNEISEKSEIFDDQFSVERPDGSNFTLKIRSTKLEDSAMYFCASSAGRLALRADTQYFGPGTRLTVL.

This clone was counted only a few times. The chain is built from TRBV15 and TRBJ1-4; D gene uncertain. Trimming shortened V by 1 base and J by 0 bases, and 6 bases separated the two germline ends. The CDR3 runs 15 residues. CDR1 is LNHNV and CDR2 is YYDKDF in the germline V gene (reference sequence). Here the CDR3 reads CATSRGGSTNEKLFF. Written as DNA, the CDR3 is TGTGCCACCAGCAGAGGGGGTTCAACTAATGAAAAACTGTTTTTT. The variable domain in full, with the rest retrieved from reference TRBV15 and TRBJ1-4, is DAMVIQNPRYQVTQFGKPVTLSCSQTLNHNVMYWYQQKSSQAPKLLFHYYDKDFNNEADTPDNFQSRRPNTSFCFLDIRSPGLGDTAMYLCATSRGGSTNEKLFFGSGTQLSVL.

This clone was detected only once. The chain carries TRBV28 and TRBJ2-7; possibly TRBD1 for D (6 bases). Trimming removed 10 bases at V and 0 bases at J, with 16 bases between. Germline loops: CDR1 MDHEN, CDR2 SYDVKM. The CDR3 covers 14 residues. CDR3 DNA: TGTGCCACCTGGGGGACATCCTTCTCCTACGAGCAGTACTTC. It codes for CATWGTSFSYEQYF.